This T cell receptor (beta chain) is from a study of blood T cell repertoires in COVID-19. Study-wide context: PBMCs, B-cell-depleted T cells, or T cells were the source of the cDNA or gDNA that made up the material.

Original handling: Estimation of nucleated cell counts relied on the amplification of reference gene primers. Method: immunoSEQ multiplex PCR; TCRdb's copy keeps in-frame clones and lacks some. V, J and clone size derive from that table, while D and trimming were established from the DNA sequence. The profile covers approximately 160,000 clones, with roughly 84% appearing a single time and approximately 7% taken by the ten largest. CDR3 length equals 14 residues. Trimming shortened V by 4 bases and J by 6 bases, and 16 bases separated the two germline ends. Per germline, CDR1 MNHEY and CDR2 SVGAGI. The receptor's source is a man aged 45 to 65 with active or convalescent COVID-19. The V gene is TRBV6-5, the J gene TRBJ2-7; possibly TRBD1 for D (5 bases). Sample: peripheral blood. DNA for the CDR3: TGTGCCAGCAGTTCCTCCTCCAGGGCCGCCGAGCAGTACTTC. Residues: CASSSSSRAAEQYF.